The sequence of this T cell receptor (beta chain) was determined in a study of cytomegalovirus exposure and HLA in healthy donors. General study findings and limits: HLA restriction was apparent for most CMV-associated TCR beta chains in a later analysis. The presence/absence work took it that sequencing depth was about the same across donors. An analysis done earlier found most TCR beta V segments productive about 90% or about 30% of the time.

60 Vbeta and 13 Jbeta primers were used in PCR. Assay: immunoSEQ multiplex PCR; the TCRdb copy retains only in-frame clones and omits some. Of more than 20,000 clones listed, almost 70% were seen once; the top ten hold roughly 4%. Note on this clone: Its antigen is unidentified.

The sample taken for sequencing was PBMCs. The receptor comes from a woman aged 45-65 years in good health and CMV-seronegative.

Written as DNA, the CDR3 is TGTGCCAGCAGTCCACGACAGGGGCGAGATCAGCCCCAGCATTTT. Residues: CASSPRQGRDQPQHF. This sequence joins TRBV27 and TRBJ1-5, with 8 bases matching TRBD1. In germline, CDR1 is MNHEY, CDR2 SMNVEV (reference sequence). V lost 5 bases to trimming and J lost 5 bases; unmatched junction nucleotides: 8. This CDR3 has 15 residues.